The 32 T cell receptor beta chains listed next were all sequenced from one sample in a study of beta chain features in type 1 diabetes. Isolated RNA was reverse transcribed in full, so expressed TCRB transcripts were sequenced. Sequencing was performed with immunoSEQ multiplex PCR; in TCRdb, only in-frame clones are kept and a portion is missing. The table records 400,000 to 550,000 clones, over 9.5% of them present only once. Sequenced input: naive CD4+ T cells from blood. These receptors were collected from a woman between 18 and 30 years old in good health.

The genes are TRBV19 and TRBJ2-3; 9 nucleotides align to TRBD1. The CDR3 extends over 16 amino acids. With 6 bases clipped from V and 2 bases from J, the junction kept 9 bases outside the gene matches. CDR1 is LNHDA and CDR2 is SQIVND in the germline V gene (reference sequence). Written as DNA, the CDR3 is TGTGCCAGTAGCCCTAGGGGGACAGGGATCACAGATACGCAGTATTTT. This sequence encodes CASSPRGTGITDTQYF.

The V and J genes are TRBV28 and TRBJ2-7; tentative D call: TRBD2 (6 bases). CDR1 and CDR2 (germline): MDHEN, SYDVKM. Trimming removed 4 bases at V and 6 bases at J, with 16 bases between. The CDR3 has 14 amino acids. The CDR3 region is CASSSPGATSEQYV. CDR3 DNA sequence: TGTGCCAGCAGTTCCCCGGGAGCTACCTCCGAGCAGTACGTC.

This rearrangement joins TRBV7-3 to TRBJ2-2; TRBD1 aligns across 8 bases. CDR1 is SGHTA, CDR2 FQGTGA, per germline. J lost 6 bases, V lost 3 bases, and 9 bases had no gene match. CDR3 length equals 16 residues. CDR3 sequence: CASSFVPQGASGELFF. In DNA, the CDR3 is TGTGCCAGCAGCTTTGTTCCCCAGGGGGCTTCCGGGGAGCTGTTTTTT.

This clone was picked up a small number of times. This chain links TRBV7-8 with TRBJ2-1; TRBD2 is a possible D gene (6 bases). CDR1 and CDR2 from the germline V gene are SGHVS and FQNEAQ. Trimming stripped 2 bases from V and 2 bases from J, with 10 bases between. This CDR3 has 15 residues. The CDR3 loop is CASSLRRDPYNEQFF. The CDR3 DNA sequence: TGTGCCAGCAGCTTAAGGCGGGACCCCTACAATGAGCAGTTCTTC.

This clone was counted a few times. The chain joins TRBV7-3 to TRBJ2-2; D remains unclear. Trimming cost V 5 bases and J 8 bases, with 9 bases left between them. Germline CDR1 and CDR2: SGHTA and FQGTGA. This CDR3 contains 12 residues. Here the CDR3 reads CASSAPVGELFF. CDR3 nucleotides: TGTGCCAGCAGCGCTCCCGTGGGGGAGCTGTTTTTT.

The rearrangement joins TRBV7-3 to TRBJ2-1; D remains ambiguous. V was pared by 0 bases and J by 6 bases, with 12 bases between. CDR3 size: 15 residues. Germline V gene sequence: CDR1 SGHTA, CDR2 FQGTGA. This CDR3 reads CASSLTPELVNEQFF. The DNA for the CDR3 is TGTGCCAGCAGCTTAACCCCAGAACTCGTCAATGAGCAGTTCTTC.

The chain employs TRBV7-9 and TRBJ2-2, with 10 bases matching TRBD2. The ends lost 5 bases at V and 7 bases at J; junction bases unmatched: 7. The CDR3 has 15 amino acids. In germline, CDR1 is SEHNR, CDR2 FQNEAQ (reference sequence). The CDR3 DNA sequence: TGTGCCAGCAGCCCCGGGACTAGCGTTAACGGGGAGCTGTTTTTT. The encoded protein is CASSPGTSVNGELFF.

This clone has just a few counts. The V call is TRBV9, the J call TRBJ2-1; weak D call: TRBD1 (5 bases). The CDR3 loop spans 16 amino acids. Germline lookup yields CDR1 SGDLS and CDR2 YYNGEE. Trimming shortened V by 4 bases and J by 5 bases, and 19 bases separated the two germline ends. The CDR3 protein is CASSIGVHYEDNEQFF. The CDR3 DNA reads as TGTGCCAGCAGCATAGGGGTACATTACGAGGACAATGAGCAGTTCTTC.

The chain uses TRBV10-3 and TRBJ2-5; TRBD1 agrees at 8 bases. Germline assignment: CDR1 ENHRY and CDR2 SYGVKD. The CDR3 sequence is 13 residues long. J gave up 7 bases and V 3 bases, and 4 bases lay outside the gene matches. CDR3 residues: CAISEVTGVTQYF. The DNA of the CDR3 is TGTGCCATCAGTGAAGTGACAGGGGTGACCCAGTACTTC.

The table lists this clone with a few counts. The chain is built from TRBV7-9 and TRBJ2-5; the match to TRBD1 covers 9 bases. Germline CDR1 SEHNR, CDR2 FQNEAQ (reference sequence). The junction had 3 bases not matched to a gene; V was cut back by 4 bases and J by 0 bases. The CDR3 spans 15 residues. The CDR3, as DNA: TGTGCCAGCAGCTCGGGGGACAGGGACCAAGAGACCCAGTACTTC. This translates into CASSSGDRDQETQYF.

This clone was seen a handful of times. V is TRBV4-2 and J is TRBJ1-2; D is unclear. Germline lookup yields CDR1 LGHNA and CDR2 YNFKEQ. V gave up 4 bases and J gave up 8 bases, with 20 bases separating them. CDR3 length equals 15 residues. CDR3 sequence reads: CASSRVTGEPNGYTF. CDR3 nucleotide sequence: TGTGCCAGCAGCCGCGTAACTGGAGAACCGAACGGCTACACCTTC.

This chain connects TRBV20-1 to TRBJ2-1; D gene ambiguous. V was clipped by 4 bases and J by 8 bases, with 9 bases between them. Looked up from germline, CDR1 is DFQATT and CDR2 is SNEGSKA (reference sequence). The CDR3 loop spans 11 amino acids. In nucleotides, the CDR3 is TGCAGTGCTAACGGTGTGGATGAGCAGTTCTTC. This encodes CSANGVDEQFF.

A few counts support this clone. This sample also contains other DNA sequences that code for the same CDR3. This chain uses TRBV27 with TRBJ2-7; no firm D call. Trimming left V 8 bases short and J 0 bases short, with 11 bases between. The CDR3 has 13 residues. Germline loops: CDR1 MNHEY, CDR2 SMNVEV (reference sequence). The CDR3 sequence: CASRRTSSYEQYF. The CDR3 DNA is TGTGCCAGCCGACGGACGAGCTCCTACGAGCAGTACTTC.

The chain employs TRBV25-1 and TRBJ1-5; no clear D gene. CDR3 length equals 13 residues. Germline CDR1 MGHDK, CDR2 SYGVNS. Trimming stripped 2 bases from V and 3 bases from J, with 5 bases between. The CDR3 DNA reads TGTGCCAGCAGTGAAAATTTCAATCAGCCCCAGCATTTT. Protein sequence: CASSENFNQPQHF.

The chain recombines TRBV28 with TRBJ1-1; TRBD1 agrees at 7 bases. CDR3 length: 14 amino acids. V dropped 6 bases and J dropped 2; count of bases not matched to a gene: 6. Germline V lookup: CDR1 MDHEN, CDR2 SYDVKM. The CDR3 region has the DNA TGTGCCAGCAGCCTGACAGGGCCAAACACTGAAGCTTTCTTT. It yields the protein CASSLTGPNTEAFF. The full variable domain, completed using reference TRBV28 and TRBJ1-1, is DVKVTQSSRYLVKRTGEKVFLECVQDMDHENMFWYRQDPGLGLRLIYFSYDVKMKEKGDIPEGYSVSREKKERFSLILESASTNQTSMYLCASSLTGPNTEAFFGQGTRLTVV.

The chain employs TRBV7-3 and TRBJ1-5; maybe TRBD1 (5 bases). The CDR3 has 16 amino acids. V was clipped by 4 bases and J by 3 bases, with 16 bases between them. Germline V gives CDR1 SGHTA, CDR2 FQGTGA. The CDR3 protein is CASSSRGTRNNQPQHF. CDR3 sequence (DNA): TGTGCCAGCAGCTCAAGGGGTACAAGAAACAATCAGCCCCAGCATTTT.

This clone was counted a few times. J is TRBJ1-3 and V is TRBV9, with a tentative D call TRBD1 (6 bases). The CDR3 runs to 16 residues. The V end lost 2 bases, the J end lost 0 bases, and 12 bases lay between the germline ends. Germline V lookup: CDR1 SGDLS, CDR2 YYNGEE. The CDR3 coding sequence is TGTGCCAGCAGCGTTGACAGGCCGAGCTCTGGAAACACCATATATTTT. It encodes CASSVDRPSSGNTIYF.

Comment on this clone: Other DNA variants within this sample encode the same CDR3. The chain recombines TRBV7-2 with TRBJ2-7; 10 nucleotides line up with TRBD2. After removal of 1 base from V and 3 bases from J, the junction contained 3 bases not matched to a gene. The germline V gene has CDR1 SGHTA and CDR2 FQGNSA. The CDR3 covers 15 residues. CDR3 bases: TGTGCCAGCAGCTTAGAATTAGCGGGAGGCTACGAGCAGTACTTC. Residues: CASSLELAGGYEQYF. The full variable domain, its missing parts supplied by reference TRBV7-2 and TRBJ2-7, is GAGVSQSPSNKVTEKGKDVELRCDPISGHTALYWYRQSLGQGLEFLIYFQGNSAPDKSGLPSDRFSAERTGGSVSTLTIQRTQQEDSAVYLCASSLELAGGYEQYFGPGTRLTVT.

This chain links TRBV2 with TRBJ1-2; D not certain. CDR1 SNHLY and CDR2 FYNNEI come from the germline V gene. V was trimmed by 2 bases and J by 7 bases, leaving 5 bases between them. This CDR3 has 11 amino acids. The CDR3 spells CASSEPVGYTF. As DNA, the CDR3 is TGTGCCAGCAGTGAACCCGTTGGCTACACCTTC.

J is TRBJ2-1 and V is TRBV5-4; TRBD2 is a possible D gene (6 bases). Germline V gives CDR1 SGHNT, CDR2 YYREEE (reference sequence). V dropped 6 bases and J dropped 3 bases, with 13 bases sitting between them. CDR3 length equals 14 residues. Here the CDR3 DNA reads TGTGCCAGCATGGACGGGAGAAACTACAATGAGCAGTTCTTC. This sequence encodes CASMDGRNYNEQFF.

This clone came up a few times. CDR3 residues: CASSQTPETQYF. The CDR3, as DNA: TGTGCCAGCTCACAGACCCCAGAGACCCAGTACTTC. The rearrangement links TRBV18 to TRBJ2-5; D ambiguous. From germline, CDR1 is KGHSH and CDR2 LQKENI. V was clipped by 4 bases and J by 4 bases, with 7 bases between them. The CDR3 extends over 12 amino acids. Variable domain in full (rest from reference TRBV18 and TRBJ2-5): NAGVMQNPRHLVRRRGQEARLRCSPMKGHSHVYWYRQLPEEGLKFMVYLQKENIIDESGMPKERFSAEFPKEGPSILRIQQVVRGDSAAYFCASSQTPETQYFGPGTRLLVL.

The chain joins TRBV7-2 to TRBJ2-1, with a weak D call TRBD2 (5 bases). CDR3 length equals 16 residues. Germline-derived CDR1 and CDR2 are SGHTA and FQGNSA. V was clipped by 4 bases and J by 4 bases, with 17 bases between them. CDR3: CASSSYVGRGYNEQFF. In nucleotides, the CDR3 is TGTGCCAGCAGCTCATACGTGGGTAGAGGGTACAATGAGCAGTTCTTC.

This rearrangement joins TRBV7-2 to TRBJ1-6; D is uncertain. Germline assignment: CDR1 SGHTA and CDR2 FQGNSA. This CDR3 region has 16 residues. V shed 0 bases and J shed 10 bases, with 16 bases lying between them. The DNA of the CDR3 is TGTGCCAGCAGCTTAGCGCGCTTTGGGGTTCGATCACCCCTCCACTTT. Protein product: CASSLARFGVRSPLHF.

CDR3 amino acids: CASSADRSGNTIYF. The CDR3 nucleotides are TGTGCCAGCAGCGCCGATCGTTCTGGAAACACCATATATTTT. The chain carries TRBV9 and TRBJ1-3; D not resolved. Trimming shortened V by 3 bases and J by 1 base, and 8 bases separated the two germline ends. Germline V gene data show CDR1 as SGDLS and CDR2 as YYNGEE. The CDR3 is made up of 14 amino acids.

This clone was picked up a small number of times. The chain uses TRBV5-1 and TRBJ2-5, with TRBD2 identical over 10 bases. V dropped 4 bases and J dropped 5; count of bases not matched to a gene: 5. The CDR3 totals 14 residues. CDR1 and CDR2 from the germline V gene are SGHRS and YFSETQ. The CDR3 sequence is CASSDLAGEETQYF. The CDR3, as DNA: TGCGCCAGCAGCGATCTAGCGGGAGAGGAGACCCAGTACTTC.

Concerning this clone: This may be a read error: a much more frequent sequence differs by one nucleotide. This chain connects TRBV7-2 to TRBJ2-1; 7 positions agree with TRBD1. The V gene's germline CDR1 is SGHTA and CDR2 FQGNSA. J lost 4 bases, V lost 4 bases, and 1 base had no gene match. The CDR3 has 13 amino acids. This CDR3 reads CASSWDRYNEQFF. CDR3 DNA sequence: TGTGCCAGCAGCTGGGACAGATACAATGAGCAGTTCTTC.

The chain recombines TRBV25-1 with TRBJ2-2; D unclear. V was shortened by 3 bases and J by 6 bases, with 14 bases between the two germline ends. This CDR3 is built from 15 residues. CDR1 and CDR2 (germline): MGHDK, SYGVNS. The CDR3 sequence: CASSDSRFISGELFF. As DNA, the CDR3 is TGTGCCAGCAGTGATTCACGGTTTATCTCCGGGGAGCTGTTTTTT. The whole variable domain, remainder taken from reference TRBV25-1 and TRBJ2-2, is EADIYQTPRYLVIGTGKKITLECSQTMGHDKMYWYQQDPGMELHLIHYSYGVNSTEKGDLSSESTVSRIRTEHFPLTLESARPSHTSQYLCASSDSRFISGELFFGEGSRLTVL.

There are many counts of this clone. The chain joins TRBV29-1 to TRBJ2-5; D unresolved. Trimming took off 4 bases at V and 5 bases at J, with 11 bases between the two ends. In germline, CDR1 is SQVTM, CDR2 ANQGSEA. There are 12 residues in the CDR3. The CDR3 DNA reads TGCAGCGTTGCCTTAGGGTACGAGACCCAGTACTTC. As protein: CSVALGYETQYF.

The CDR3 is CASSLSLTTSLETQYF. DNA for the CDR3: TGTGCCAGCAGCTTAAGTCTCACAACCTCCCTGGAGACCCAGTACTTC. The rearrangement links TRBV7-2 to TRBJ2-5; D is undetermined. Trimming cost V 2 bases and J 5 bases, with 18 bases left between them. This CDR3 is 16 amino acids long. In germline, CDR1 is SGHTA, CDR2 FQGNSA.

The chain links TRBV28 to TRBJ2-6; the match to TRBD1 covers 9 bases. CDR3 size: 17 residues. J lost 0 bases, V lost 3 bases, and 3 bases had no gene match. Per germline, CDR1 MDHEN and CDR2 SYDVKM. As DNA, the CDR3 is TGTGCCAGCAGTTTCTGGGACAGGGTCTCTGGGGCCAACGTCCTGACTTTC. The encoded protein is CASSFWDRVSGANVLTF. The full variable domain, rest sourced from reference TRBV28 and TRBJ2-6, is DVKVTQSSRYLVKRTGEKVFLECVQDMDHENMFWYRQDPGLGLRLIYFSYDVKMKEKGDIPEGYSVSREKKERFSLILESASTNQTSMYLCASSFWDRVSGANVLTFGAGSRLTVL.

The V gene is TRBV9, the J gene TRBJ2-3, with D possibly matching TRBD2 (6 bases). Per germline, CDR1 SGDLS and CDR2 YYNGEE. Deletions cut 0 bases from V and 8 bases from J, with 13 bases between. This CDR3 contains 14 residues. The CDR3 loop is CASSVGYMGGTQYF. Here the CDR3 DNA reads TGTGCCAGCAGCGTAGGATATATGGGAGGTACGCAGTATTTT.

The chain uses TRBV2 and TRBJ1-5; a weak D match, TRBD1 (6 bases). Trimming cost V 6 bases and J 4 bases, with 13 bases left between them. The CDR3 length is 14 residues. Germline V gene data show CDR1 as SNHLY and CDR2 as FYNNEI. The CDR3 coding sequence is TGTGCCAGCAGCGGACAGACCGGGAATCAGCCCCAGCATTTT. Protein product: CASSGQTGNQPQHF. Filled out from reference TRBV2 and TRBJ1-5, the complete variable domain reads EPEVTQTPSHQVTQMGQEVILRCVPISNHLYFYWYRQILGQKVEFLVSFYNNEISEKSEIFDDQFSVERPDGSNFTLKIRSTKLEDSAMYFCASSGQTGNQPQHFGDGTRLSIL.